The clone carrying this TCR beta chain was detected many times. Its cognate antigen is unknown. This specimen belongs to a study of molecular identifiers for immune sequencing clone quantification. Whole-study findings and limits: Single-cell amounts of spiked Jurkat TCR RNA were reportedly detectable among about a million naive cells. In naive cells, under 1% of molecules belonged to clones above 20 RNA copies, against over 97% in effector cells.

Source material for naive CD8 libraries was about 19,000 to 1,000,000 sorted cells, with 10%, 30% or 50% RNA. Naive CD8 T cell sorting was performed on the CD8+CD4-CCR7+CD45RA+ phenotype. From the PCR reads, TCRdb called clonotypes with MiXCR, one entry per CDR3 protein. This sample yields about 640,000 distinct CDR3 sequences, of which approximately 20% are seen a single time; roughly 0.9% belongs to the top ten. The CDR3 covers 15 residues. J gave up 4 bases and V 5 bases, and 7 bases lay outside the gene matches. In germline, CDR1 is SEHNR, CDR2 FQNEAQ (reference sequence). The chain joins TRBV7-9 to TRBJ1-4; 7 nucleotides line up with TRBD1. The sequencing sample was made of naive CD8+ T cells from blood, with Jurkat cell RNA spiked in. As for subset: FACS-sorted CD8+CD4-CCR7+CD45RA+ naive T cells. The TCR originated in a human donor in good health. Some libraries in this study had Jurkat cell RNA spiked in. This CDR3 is CASSLSQGVNEKLFF. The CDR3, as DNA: TGTGCCAGCAGCCTTTCTCAGGGGGTTAATGAAAAACTGTTTTTT.